The rows below give T cell receptor beta chains drawn from one sample of a study of cytomegalovirus exposure and HLA in healthy donors. TCRdb's copy holds only in-frame clones and misses some; the assay was immunoSEQ multiplex PCR. The repertoire holds about 180,000 clones, with less than 80% as singletons. Sequenced sample: PBMCs. These TCRs come from a man aged 18 to 35 in good health and CMV-seronegative. Each CDR3 is given with its conserved first and last residue. A D gene is named only where the DNA matches it firmly. For some rows the clone size is stated as once, few or many, or as a class when expanded; others skip it.

D: .; size: .; J: TRBJ1-1; V: TRBV29-1; DNA: TGCAGCGTTGACATGCAGGGCACTGAAGCTTTCTTT; CDR3: CSVDMQGTEAFF
D: .; size: once; J: TRBJ1-1; V: TRBV11-3; DNA: TGTGCCAGCAGCCCCTCACAGTACACTGAAGCTTTCTTT; CDR3: CASSPSQYTEAFF
D: .; size: .; J: TRBJ2-3; V: TRBV9; DNA: TGTGCCAGCAGCGTAGGCGTTAGCGGAGAAGATACGCAGTATTTT; CDR3: CASSVGVSGEDTQYF
D: .; size: .; J: TRBJ1-1; V: TRBV5-6; DNA: TGTGCCAGCAGCTACCGGACAAGGAACACTGAAGCTTTCTTT; CDR3: CASSYRTRNTEAFF
D: .; size: .; J: TRBJ2-1; V: TRBV7-9; DNA: TGTGCCAGCAGCTTGTTCGGCGGGACGGGCAATGAGCAGTTCTTC; CDR3: CASSLFGGTGNEQFF
D: .; size: .; J: TRBJ2-1; V: TRBV5-1; DNA: TGCGCCAGCAGCTTGGAAGCGGCTAGCTCCTACAATGAGCAGTTCTTC; CDR3: CASSLEAASSYNEQFF
D: .; size: .; J: TRBJ1-2; V: TRBV28; DNA: TGTGCCAGCAGAGGCCAGGGCCCCTATGGCTACACCTTC; CDR3: CASRGQGPYGYTF
D: TRBD1; size: .; J: TRBJ2-5; V: TRBV28; DNA: TGTGCCAGCAGTGAGGGGGCCGTGGAGACCCAGTACTTC; CDR3: CASSEGAVETQYF
D: TRBD1; size: .; J: TRBJ1-5; V: TRBV28; DNA: TGTGCCAGCCGATTGGGGGCAGGGGGTGCTCAGCCCCAGCATTTT; CDR3: CASRLGAGGAQPQHF
D: TRBD1; size: .; J: TRBJ1-6; V: TRBV5-4; DNA: TGTGCCAGCAGCTCCGGGACAGGGAATTCACCCCTCCACTTT; CDR3: CASSSGTGNSPLHF
D: TRBD1; size: .; J: TRBJ1-6; V: TRBV29-1; DNA: TGCAGCGTTGGGATCGGGACAGATAATTCACCCCTCCACTTT; CDR3: CSVGIGTDNSPLHF
D: TRBD1; size: .; J: TRBJ1-4; V: TRBV27; DNA: TGTGCCAGCAGTGCAGGACAGGGGGCGGGGGAAAAACTGTTTTTT; CDR3: CASSAGQGAGEKLFF
D: .; size: .; J: TRBJ1-1; V: TRBV7-2; DNA: TGTGCCAGCAGCTTGATTTGGGGCGGGAAAACTGAAGCTTTCTTT; CDR3: CASSLIWGGKTEAFF
D: .; size: .; J: TRBJ2-3; V: TRBV5-4; DNA: TGTGCCAGCAGCTCTTACGGACAGAACGGCGATACGCAGTATTTT; CDR3: CASSSYGQNGDTQYF
D: TRBD2; size: .; J: TRBJ2-1; V: TRBV28; DNA: TGTGCCAGCAGTTTAGACGCGCCGGGAGGCTACAATGAGCAGTTCTTC; CDR3: CASSLDAPGGYNEQFF
D: .; size: .; J: TRBJ2-2; V: TRBV5-1; DNA: TGCGCCAGCAGCTTGGTAACAGGTGCGGCCGGGGAGCTGTTTTTT; CDR3: CASSLVTGAAGELFF
D: TRBD1; size: .; J: TRBJ1-6; V: TRBV28; DNA: TGTGCCAGCAGTTTAAAGACAGGGTATAATTCACCCCTCCACTTT; CDR3: CASSLKTGYNSPLHF
D: TRBD1; size: .; J: TRBJ1-1; V: TRBV9; DNA: TGTGCCAGCACCCAAGGCGCAGGGGGCGAATGGACTGAAGCTTTCTTT; CDR3: CASTQGAGGEWTEAFF
D: .; size: .; J: TRBJ2-7; V: TRBV7-2; DNA: TGTGCCAGCAGCCTCGAGAAACCCGAGCAGTACTTC; CDR3: CASSLEKPEQYF
D: .; size: .; J: TRBJ2-5; V: TRBV7-6; DNA: TGTGCCAGCAGCTTAAGCGAGACCCAGTACTTC; CDR3: CASSLSETQYF
D: .; size: .; J: TRBJ1-6; V: TRBV5-4; DNA: TGTGCCAGCAGCGAACCCCGGACAGACAATTCACCCCTCCACTTT; CDR3: CASSEPRTDNSPLHF
D: .; size: .; J: TRBJ1-4; V: TRBV9; DNA: TGTGCCAGCAGCGTACCGGGGATGGATGAAAAACTGTTTTTT; CDR3: CASSVPGMDEKLFF
D: TRBD2; size: .; J: TRBJ2-3; V: TRBV7-2; DNA: TGTGCCAGCAGCCCACCGGCGGGAGGGGCTCGTTTAGATACGCAGTATTTT; CDR3: CASSPPAGGARLDTQYF
D: .; size: .; J: TRBJ2-5; V: TRBV19; DNA: TGTGCCAGTAGTACCGTAGTTTCAGAGACCCAGTACTTC; CDR3: CASSTVVSETQYF
D: .; size: .; J: TRBJ2-5; V: TRBV7-9; DNA: TGTGCCAGCAGCTTAGGACTACAAGAGACCCAGTACTTC; CDR3: CASSLGLQETQYF
D: .; size: .; J: TRBJ1-2; V: TRBV6-5; DNA: TGTGCCAGCAGGGAACCGGGACGGACTATCTATGGCTACACCTTC; CDR3: CASREPGRTIYGYTF
D: TRBD1; size: .; J: TRBJ1-2; V: TRBV2; DNA: TGTGCCAGCAGAGACAGGGAAATGGGTGGCTACACCTTC; CDR3: CASRDREMGGYTF